This T cell receptor (beta chain) appears in the sequencing data of a study of cytomegalovirus exposure and HLA in healthy donors. As regards this clone: What it recognizes is unknown.

Among the donors, all were healthy bone marrow donors. The CDR3 contains 12 residues. Germline lookup yields CDR1 MNHEY and CDR2 SVGAGI. The V and J ends lost 3 bases and 7 bases respectively, with 10 bases between them. 60 Vbeta and 13 Jbeta primers were used in PCR. Only in-frame clones appear in the TCRdb table, and some are missing; sequencing was by immunoSEQ multiplex PCR. The table shows approximately 160,000 clones, with 77% occurring only once. Study-wide points: The classifier reportedly diagnosed cytomegalovirus status with high specificity and sensitivity. Under in vitro conditions, three CMV-associated chains were confirmed as specific for CMV antigens. Fewer N-insertions (relative to the roughly 730-donor mean) were reportedly seen in an Asian-associated ancestry cluster in a later analysis.

Sequenced material: PBMCs. This chain links TRBV6-5 with TRBJ2-7; D is possibly TRBD1 (5 bases). This clonotype originated in a woman aged 40 to 55 in good health and CMV-seropositive. The DNA of the CDR3 is TGTGCCAGCAGTTATCAGGGTCGGGAGCAGTACTTC. This encodes CASSYQGREQYF.